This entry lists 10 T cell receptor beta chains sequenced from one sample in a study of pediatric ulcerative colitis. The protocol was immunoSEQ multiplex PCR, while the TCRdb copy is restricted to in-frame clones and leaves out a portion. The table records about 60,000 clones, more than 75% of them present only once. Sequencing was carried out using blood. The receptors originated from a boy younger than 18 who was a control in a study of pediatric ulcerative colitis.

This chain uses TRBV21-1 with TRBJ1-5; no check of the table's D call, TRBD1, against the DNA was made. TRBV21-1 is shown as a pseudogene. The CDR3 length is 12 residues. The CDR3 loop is CASSLHSKPQHF. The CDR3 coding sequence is TGTGCCAGCAGCCTCCACAGTAAGCCCCAGCATTTT.

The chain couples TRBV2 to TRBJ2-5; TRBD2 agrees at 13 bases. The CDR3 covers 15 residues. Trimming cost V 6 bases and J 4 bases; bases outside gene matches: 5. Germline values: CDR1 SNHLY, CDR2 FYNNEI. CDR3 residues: CASRELAGGSETQYF. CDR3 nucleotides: TGTGCCAGCAGGGAACTAGCGGGAGGGTCAGAGACCCAGTACTTC.

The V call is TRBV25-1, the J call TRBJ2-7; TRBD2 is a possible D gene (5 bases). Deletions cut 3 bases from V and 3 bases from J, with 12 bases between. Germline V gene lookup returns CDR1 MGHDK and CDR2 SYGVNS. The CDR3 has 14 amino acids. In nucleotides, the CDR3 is TGTGCCAGCAGTGATACTACCGGACTCTACGAGCAGTACTTC. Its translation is CASSDTTGLYEQYF.

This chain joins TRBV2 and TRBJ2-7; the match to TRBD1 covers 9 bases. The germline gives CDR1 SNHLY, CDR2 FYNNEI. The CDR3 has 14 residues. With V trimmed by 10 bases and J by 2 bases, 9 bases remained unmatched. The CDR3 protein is CAIINGQGTYEQYF. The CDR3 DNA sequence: TGTGCCATCATTAACGGACAGGGGACCTACGAGCAGTACTTC.

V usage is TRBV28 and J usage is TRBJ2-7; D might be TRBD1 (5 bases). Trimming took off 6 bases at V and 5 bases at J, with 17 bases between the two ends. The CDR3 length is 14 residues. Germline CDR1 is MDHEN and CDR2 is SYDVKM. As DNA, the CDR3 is TGTGCCAGCAGCCACACTCCAGGGTTACACGAGCAGTACTTC. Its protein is CASSHTPGLHEQYF.

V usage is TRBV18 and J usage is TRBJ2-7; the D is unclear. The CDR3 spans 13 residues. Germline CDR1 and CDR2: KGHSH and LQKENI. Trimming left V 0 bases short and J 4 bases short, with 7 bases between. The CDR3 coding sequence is TGTGCCAGCTCACCACCGTTTAGTTACGAGCAGTACTTC. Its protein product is CASSPPFSYEQYF.

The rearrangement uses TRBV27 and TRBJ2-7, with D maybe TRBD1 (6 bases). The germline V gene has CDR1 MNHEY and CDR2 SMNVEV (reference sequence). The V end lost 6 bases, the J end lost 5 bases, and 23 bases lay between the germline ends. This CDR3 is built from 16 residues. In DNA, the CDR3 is TGTGCCAGCAGAACACCCGACAGGTCTTCCAACCACGAGCAGTACTTC. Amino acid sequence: CASRTPDRSSNHEQYF.

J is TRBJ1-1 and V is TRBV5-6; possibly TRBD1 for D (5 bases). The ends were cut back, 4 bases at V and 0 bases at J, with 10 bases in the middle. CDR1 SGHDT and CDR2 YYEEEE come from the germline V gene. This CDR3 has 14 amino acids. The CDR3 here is CASSAGHMNTEAFF. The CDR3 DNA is TGTGCCAGCAGCGCAGGACATATGAACACTGAAGCTTTCTTT.

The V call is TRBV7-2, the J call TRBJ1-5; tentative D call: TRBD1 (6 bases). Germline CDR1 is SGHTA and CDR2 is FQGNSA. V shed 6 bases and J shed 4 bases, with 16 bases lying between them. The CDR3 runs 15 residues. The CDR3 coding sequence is TGTGCCAGCAGTTCCAGGGGATTCGAAAATCAGCCCCAGCATTTT. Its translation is CASSSRGFENQPQHF.

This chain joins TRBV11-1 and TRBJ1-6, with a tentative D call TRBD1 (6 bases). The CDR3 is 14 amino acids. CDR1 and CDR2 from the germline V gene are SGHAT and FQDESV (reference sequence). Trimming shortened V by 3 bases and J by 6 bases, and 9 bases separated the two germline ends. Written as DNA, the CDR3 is TGTGCCAGCAGCTTCAGCAGGGGTAATTCACCCCTCCACTTT. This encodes CASSFSRGNSPLHF.